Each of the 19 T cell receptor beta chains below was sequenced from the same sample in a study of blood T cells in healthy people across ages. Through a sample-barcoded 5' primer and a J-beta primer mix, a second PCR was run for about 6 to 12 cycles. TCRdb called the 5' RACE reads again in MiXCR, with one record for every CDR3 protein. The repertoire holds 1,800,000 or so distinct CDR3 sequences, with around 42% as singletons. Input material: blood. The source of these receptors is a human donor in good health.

The CDR3 nucleotides read TGTGCCAGCAGCCCGCAGAACCGAGGGGGCGGCTATGGCTACACCTTC. Its translation is CASSPQNRGGGYGYTF. This chain uses TRBV5-6 with TRBJ1-2, with 7 bases matching TRBD1. There are 16 residues in the CDR3. V dropped 4 bases and J dropped 4; count of bases not matched to a gene: 13. The germline gives CDR1 SGHDT, CDR2 YYEEEE.

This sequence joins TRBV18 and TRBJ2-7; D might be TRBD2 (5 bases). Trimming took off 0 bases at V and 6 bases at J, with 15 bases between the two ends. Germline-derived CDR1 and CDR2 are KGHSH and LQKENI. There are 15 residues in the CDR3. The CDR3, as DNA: TGTGCCAGCTCACCACCGACCAGTGCCGCGGGCGAGCAGTACTTC. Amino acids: CASSPPTSAAGEQYF.

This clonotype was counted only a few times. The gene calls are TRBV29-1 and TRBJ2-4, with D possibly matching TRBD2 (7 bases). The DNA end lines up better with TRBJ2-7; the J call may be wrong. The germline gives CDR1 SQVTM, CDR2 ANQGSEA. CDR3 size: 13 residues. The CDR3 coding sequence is TGCAGCGTCCCATGGGGGGGGCCTGACGAGCAGTACTTC. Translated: CSVPWGGPDEQYF.

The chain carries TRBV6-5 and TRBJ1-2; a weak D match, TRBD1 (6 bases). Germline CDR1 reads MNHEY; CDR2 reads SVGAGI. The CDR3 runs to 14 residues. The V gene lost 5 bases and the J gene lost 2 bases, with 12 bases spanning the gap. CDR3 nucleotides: TGTGCCAGCAGTCCCGACAGGATCAACTATGGCTACACCTTC. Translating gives CASSPDRINYGYTF.

The CDR3 protein is CASSPEGGEKLFF. CDR3 nucleotide sequence: TGTGCCAGCAGCCCGGAGGGGGGTGAAAAACTGTTTTTT. V is TRBV11-3 and J is TRBJ1-4; tentative D call: TRBD1 (6 bases). There are 13 residues in the CDR3. CDR1 is SGHNT and CDR2 is YENEEA in the germline V gene. With 5 bases removed from V and 7 bases from J, the gap between germline ends came to 11 bases.

DNA of the CDR3: TGTGCCAGCAGACTCGGTACCCCAGGGGGTGAGACCCAGTACTTC. This gives the protein CASRLGTPGGETQYF. V gene TRBV2 combines with J gene TRBJ2-5, with TRBD1 matching over 7 bases. Looked up from germline, CDR1 is SNHLY and CDR2 is FYNNEI. J gave up 5 bases and V 6 bases, and 12 bases lay outside the gene matches. This CDR3 comprises 15 residues.

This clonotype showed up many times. The CDR3 is CSVGRRTETQYF. The CDR3 DNA is TGCAGCGTCGGCAGGCGGACGGAGACCCAGTACTTC. V usage is TRBV29-1 and J usage is TRBJ2-5, with D uncertain. Germline V lookup: CDR1 SQVTM, CDR2 ANQGSEA. The CDR3 extends over 12 amino acids. V lost 6 bases and J lost 5, with 13 bases in between.

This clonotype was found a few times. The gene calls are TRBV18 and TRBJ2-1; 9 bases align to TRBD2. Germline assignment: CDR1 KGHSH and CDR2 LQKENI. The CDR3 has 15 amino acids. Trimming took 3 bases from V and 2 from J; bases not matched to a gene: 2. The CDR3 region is CASSPGGGAYNEQFF. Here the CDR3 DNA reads TGTGCCAGCTCACCTGGCGGGGGGGCCTACAATGAGCAGTTCTTC.

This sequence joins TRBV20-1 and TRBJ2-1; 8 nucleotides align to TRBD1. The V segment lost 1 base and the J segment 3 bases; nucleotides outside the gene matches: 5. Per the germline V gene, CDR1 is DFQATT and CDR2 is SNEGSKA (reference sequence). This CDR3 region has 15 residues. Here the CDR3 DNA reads TGCAGTGCTAGAGGCTCAGGGGGCGTCTACAATGAGCAGTTCTTC. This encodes CSARGSGGVYNEQFF.

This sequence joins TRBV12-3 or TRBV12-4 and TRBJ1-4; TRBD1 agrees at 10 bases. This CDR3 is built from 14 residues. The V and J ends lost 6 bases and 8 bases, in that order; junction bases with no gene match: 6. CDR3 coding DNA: TGTGCCAGCAGGGGGACAGGGGAATGGGAAAAACTGTTTTTT. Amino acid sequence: CASRGTGEWEKLFF.

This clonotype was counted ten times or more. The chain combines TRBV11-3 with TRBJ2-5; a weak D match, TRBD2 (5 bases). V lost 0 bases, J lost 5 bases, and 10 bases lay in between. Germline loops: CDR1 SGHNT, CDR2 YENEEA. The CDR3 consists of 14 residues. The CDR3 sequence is CASSLDPGGETQYF. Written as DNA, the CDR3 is TGTGCCAGCAGCTTAGATCCCGGCGGGGAGACCCAGTACTTC.

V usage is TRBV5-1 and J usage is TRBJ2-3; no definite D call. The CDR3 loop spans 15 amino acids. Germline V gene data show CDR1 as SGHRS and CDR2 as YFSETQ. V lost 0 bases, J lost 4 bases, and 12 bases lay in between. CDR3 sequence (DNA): TGCGCCAGCAGCTTGGTGTCCCGGTACGCAGATACGCAGTATTTT. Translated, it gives CASSLVSRYADTQYF.

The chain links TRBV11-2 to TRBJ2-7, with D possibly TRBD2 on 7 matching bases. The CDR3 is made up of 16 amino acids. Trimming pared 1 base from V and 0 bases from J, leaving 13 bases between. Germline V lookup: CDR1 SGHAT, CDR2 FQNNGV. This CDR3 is CASSLVGGDFSYEQYF. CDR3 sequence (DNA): TGTGCCAGCAGCTTAGTAGGGGGGGATTTCTCCTACGAGCAGTACTTC.

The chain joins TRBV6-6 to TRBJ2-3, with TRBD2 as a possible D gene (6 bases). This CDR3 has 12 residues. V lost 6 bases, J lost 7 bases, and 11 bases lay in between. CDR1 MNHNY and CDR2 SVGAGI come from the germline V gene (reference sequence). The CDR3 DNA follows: TGTGCCAGCAGCCCTAGCGTGAATACGCAGTATTTT. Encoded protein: CASSPSVNTQYF.

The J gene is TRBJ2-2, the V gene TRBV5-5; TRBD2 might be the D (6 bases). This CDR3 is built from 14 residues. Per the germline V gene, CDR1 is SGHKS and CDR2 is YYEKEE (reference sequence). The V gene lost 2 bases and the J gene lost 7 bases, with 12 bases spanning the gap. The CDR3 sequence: CASSFPRGNGELFF. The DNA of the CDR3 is TGTGCCAGCAGCTTTCCTCGGGGGAACGGGGAGCTGTTTTTT.

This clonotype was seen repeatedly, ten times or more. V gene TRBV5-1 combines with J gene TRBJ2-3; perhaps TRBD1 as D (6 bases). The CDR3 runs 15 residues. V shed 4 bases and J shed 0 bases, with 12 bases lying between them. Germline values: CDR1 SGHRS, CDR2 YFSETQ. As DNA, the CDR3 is TGCGCCAGCAGCACAAACGGACAGAGCACAGATACGCAGTATTTT. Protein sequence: CASSTNGQSTDTQYF.

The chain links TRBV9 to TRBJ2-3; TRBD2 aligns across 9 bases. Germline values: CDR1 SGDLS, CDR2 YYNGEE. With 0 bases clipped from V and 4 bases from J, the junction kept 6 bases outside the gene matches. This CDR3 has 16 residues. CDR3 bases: TGTGCCAGCAGCGTAGTCGGAAGCGGGGGGTCAGATACGCAGTATTTT. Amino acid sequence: CASSVVGSGGSDTQYF.

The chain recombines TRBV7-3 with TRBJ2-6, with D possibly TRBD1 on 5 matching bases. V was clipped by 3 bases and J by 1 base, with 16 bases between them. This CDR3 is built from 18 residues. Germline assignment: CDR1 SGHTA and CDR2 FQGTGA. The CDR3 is CASSFFAGLSSGANVLTF. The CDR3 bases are TGTGCCAGCAGCTTCTTTGCAGGGTTATCATCTGGGGCCAACGTCCTGACTTTC.

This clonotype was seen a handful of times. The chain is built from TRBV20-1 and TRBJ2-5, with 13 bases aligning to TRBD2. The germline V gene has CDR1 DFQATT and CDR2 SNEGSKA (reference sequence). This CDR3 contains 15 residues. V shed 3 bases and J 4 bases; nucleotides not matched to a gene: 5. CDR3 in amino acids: CSARTSGGRGETQYF. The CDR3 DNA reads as TGCAGTGCTAGGACTAGCGGGGGGCGGGGAGAGACCCAGTACTTC.